This T cell receptor beta chain was recorded in a study of identical twins. Each CDR3 protein is one row after TCRdb ran MiXCR on the 5' RACE reads. The sample shows 150,000 or so distinct CDR3 sequences, under 4.5% of them seen only once. Germline CDR1 is SGHTA and CDR2 is FQGNSA. This CDR3 has 14 residues. In its sample, this clonotype was seen many times. An end of the junction does not agree with germline; a read error may underlie this. The J gene is TRBJ2-2, the V gene TRBV7-2; 9 bases are shared with TRBD2. The specimen was memory T cells sorted from blood. The sequence was obtained from a man aged 18 to 35 in good health. In DNA form, the CDR3 reads TGTGCCAGCAGCCTAGCGGGAAGGGCCGGGGAGCTGTTTTTT. Translation gives CASSLAGRAGELFF.